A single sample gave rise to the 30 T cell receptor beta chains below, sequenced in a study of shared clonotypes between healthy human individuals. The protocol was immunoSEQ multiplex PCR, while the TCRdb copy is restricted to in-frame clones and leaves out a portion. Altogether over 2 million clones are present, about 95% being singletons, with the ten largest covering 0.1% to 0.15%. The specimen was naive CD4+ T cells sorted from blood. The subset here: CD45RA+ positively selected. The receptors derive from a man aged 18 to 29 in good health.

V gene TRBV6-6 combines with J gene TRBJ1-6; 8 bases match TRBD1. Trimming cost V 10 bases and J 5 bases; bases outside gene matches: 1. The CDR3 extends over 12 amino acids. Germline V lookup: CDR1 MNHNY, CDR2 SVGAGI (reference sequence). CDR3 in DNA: TGTGCCACGACAGGGGATAATTCACCCCTCCACTTT. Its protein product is CATTGDNSPLHF.

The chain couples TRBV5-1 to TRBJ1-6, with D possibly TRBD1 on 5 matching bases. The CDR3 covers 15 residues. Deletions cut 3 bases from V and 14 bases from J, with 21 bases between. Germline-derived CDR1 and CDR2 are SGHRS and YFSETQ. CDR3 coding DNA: TGCGCCAGCAGCTCGGGGGACGGACGCGCTCTCACCCTCCACTTT. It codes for CASSSGDGRALTLHF.

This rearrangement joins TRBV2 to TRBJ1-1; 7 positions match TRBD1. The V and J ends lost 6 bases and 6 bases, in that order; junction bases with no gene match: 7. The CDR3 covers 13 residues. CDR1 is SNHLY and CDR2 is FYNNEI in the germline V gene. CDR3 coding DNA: TGTGCCAGCAGGCGCACAGGGGTCCCTGAAGCTTTCTTT. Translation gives CASRRTGVPEAFF.

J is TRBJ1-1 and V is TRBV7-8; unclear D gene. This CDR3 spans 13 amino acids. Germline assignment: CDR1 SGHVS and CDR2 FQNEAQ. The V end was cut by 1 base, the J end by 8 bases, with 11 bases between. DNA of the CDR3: TGTGCCAGCAGCTTAGAGAGGCAGTCGGAAGCTTTCTTT. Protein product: CASSLERQSEAFF.

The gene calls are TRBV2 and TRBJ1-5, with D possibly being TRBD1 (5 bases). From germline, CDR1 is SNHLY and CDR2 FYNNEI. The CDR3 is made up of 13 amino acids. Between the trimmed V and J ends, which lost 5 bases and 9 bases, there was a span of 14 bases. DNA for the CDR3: TGTGCCAGCAGTCCGACAGACGTTTCGCCCCAGCATTTT. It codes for CASSPTDVSPQHF.

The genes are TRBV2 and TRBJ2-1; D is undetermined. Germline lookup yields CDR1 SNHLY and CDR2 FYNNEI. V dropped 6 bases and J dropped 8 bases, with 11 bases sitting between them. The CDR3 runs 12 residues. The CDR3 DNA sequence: TGTGCCAGCAGGGAACCTAGTTATGAGCAGTTCTTC. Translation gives CASREPSYEQFF.

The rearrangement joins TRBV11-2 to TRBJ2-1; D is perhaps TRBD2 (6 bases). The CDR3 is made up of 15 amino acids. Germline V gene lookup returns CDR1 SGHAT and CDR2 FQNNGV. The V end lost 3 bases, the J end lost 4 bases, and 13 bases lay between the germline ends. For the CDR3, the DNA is TGTGCCAGCAGCTTCGGCGGGGATTTGTACAATGAGCAGTTCTTC. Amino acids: CASSFGGDLYNEQFF.

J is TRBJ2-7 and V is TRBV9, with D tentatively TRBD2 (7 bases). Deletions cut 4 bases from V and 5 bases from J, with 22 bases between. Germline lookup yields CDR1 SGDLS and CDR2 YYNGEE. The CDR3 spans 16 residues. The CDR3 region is CASSRAPGGEGDEQYF. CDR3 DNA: TGTGCCAGCAGCCGGGCCCCGGGGGGCGAGGGAGACGAGCAGTACTTC.

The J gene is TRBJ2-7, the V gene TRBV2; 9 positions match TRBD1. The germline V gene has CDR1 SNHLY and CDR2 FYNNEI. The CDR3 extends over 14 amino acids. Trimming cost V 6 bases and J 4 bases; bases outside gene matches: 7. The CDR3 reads CASSVGQGDYEQYF. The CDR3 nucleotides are TGTGCCAGCAGCGTGGGACAGGGCGATTACGAGCAGTACTTC.

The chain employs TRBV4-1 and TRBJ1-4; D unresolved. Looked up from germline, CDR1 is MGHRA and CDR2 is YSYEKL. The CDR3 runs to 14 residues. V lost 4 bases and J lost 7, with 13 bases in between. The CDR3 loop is CASSLNRGFEKLFF. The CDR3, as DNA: TGCGCCAGCAGCCTTAATAGAGGGTTTGAAAAACTGTTTTTT.

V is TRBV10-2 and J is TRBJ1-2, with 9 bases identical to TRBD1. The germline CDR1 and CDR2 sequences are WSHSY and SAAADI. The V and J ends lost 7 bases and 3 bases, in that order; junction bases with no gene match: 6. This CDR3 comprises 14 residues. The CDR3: CASTSRTGDYGYTF. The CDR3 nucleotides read TGCGCCAGCACAAGTAGGACAGGGGACTATGGCTACACCTTC.

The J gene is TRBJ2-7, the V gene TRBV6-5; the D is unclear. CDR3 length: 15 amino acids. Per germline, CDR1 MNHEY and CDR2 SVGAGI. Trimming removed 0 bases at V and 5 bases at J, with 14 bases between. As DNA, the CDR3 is TGTGCCAGCAGTTACTCCCCCCAACGGGCCCACGAGCAGTACTTC. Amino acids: CASSYSPQRAHEQYF.

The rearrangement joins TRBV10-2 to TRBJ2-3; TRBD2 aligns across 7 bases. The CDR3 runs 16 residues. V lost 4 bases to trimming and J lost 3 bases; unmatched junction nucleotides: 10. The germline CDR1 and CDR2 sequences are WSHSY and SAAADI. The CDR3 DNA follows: TGCGCCAGCAGTGTTCGGAGCGGGACTAAGACAGATACGCAGTATTTT. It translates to CASSVRSGTKTDTQYF.

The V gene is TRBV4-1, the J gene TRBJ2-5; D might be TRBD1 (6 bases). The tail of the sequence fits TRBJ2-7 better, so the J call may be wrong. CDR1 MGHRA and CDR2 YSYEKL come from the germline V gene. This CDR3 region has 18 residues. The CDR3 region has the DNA TGCGCCAGCAGCCAAGAAGGGCAAGGAGACAGGAGAAATTACGAGCAGTACTTC. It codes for CASSQEGQGDRRNYEQYF.

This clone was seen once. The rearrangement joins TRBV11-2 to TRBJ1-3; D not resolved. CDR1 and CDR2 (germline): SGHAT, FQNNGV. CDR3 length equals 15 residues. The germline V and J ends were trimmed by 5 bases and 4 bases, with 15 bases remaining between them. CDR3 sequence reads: CASSLSGAYGNTIYF. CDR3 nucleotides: TGTGCCAGCAGCCTGTCGGGCGCCTACGGAAACACCATATATTTT.

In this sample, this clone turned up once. The CDR3 DNA reads TGTGCCAGCAGCCCCCGGACAGTTGGCTACACCTTC. Its protein product is CASSPRTVGYTF. This chain links TRBV7-2 with TRBJ1-2; a weak D match, TRBD1 (6 bases). The V end lost 5 bases, the J end lost 7 bases, and 11 bases lay between the germline ends. The CDR3 is 12 amino acids. Germline assignment: CDR1 SGHTA and CDR2 FQGNSA.

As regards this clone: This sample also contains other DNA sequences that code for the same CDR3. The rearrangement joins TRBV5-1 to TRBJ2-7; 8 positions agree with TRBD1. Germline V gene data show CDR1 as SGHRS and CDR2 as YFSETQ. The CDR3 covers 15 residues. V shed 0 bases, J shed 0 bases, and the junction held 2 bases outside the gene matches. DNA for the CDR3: TGCGCCAGCAGCTTGGGGGACAGGAGCTCCTACGAGCAGTACTTC. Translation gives CASSLGDRSSYEQYF.

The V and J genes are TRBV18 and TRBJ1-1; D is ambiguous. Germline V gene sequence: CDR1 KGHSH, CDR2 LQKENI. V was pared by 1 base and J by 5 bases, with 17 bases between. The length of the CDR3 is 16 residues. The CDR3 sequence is CASSPRSRGRTTEAFF. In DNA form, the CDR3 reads TGTGCCAGCTCACCACGTTCCCGAGGTCGAACTACTGAAGCTTTCTTT.

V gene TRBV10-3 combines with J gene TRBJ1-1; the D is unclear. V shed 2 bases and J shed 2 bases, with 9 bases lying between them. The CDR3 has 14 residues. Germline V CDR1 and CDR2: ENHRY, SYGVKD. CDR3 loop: CAISEGQANTEAFF. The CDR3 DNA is TGTGCCATCAGTGAGGGTCAGGCAAACACTGAAGCTTTCTTT.

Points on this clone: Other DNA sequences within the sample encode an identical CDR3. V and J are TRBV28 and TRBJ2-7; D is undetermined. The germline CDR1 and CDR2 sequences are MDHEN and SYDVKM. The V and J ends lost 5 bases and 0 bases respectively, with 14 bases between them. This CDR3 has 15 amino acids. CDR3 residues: CASSPGDGSSYEQYF. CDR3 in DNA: TGTGCCAGCAGTCCCGGAGACGGCAGCTCCTACGAGCAGTACTTC.

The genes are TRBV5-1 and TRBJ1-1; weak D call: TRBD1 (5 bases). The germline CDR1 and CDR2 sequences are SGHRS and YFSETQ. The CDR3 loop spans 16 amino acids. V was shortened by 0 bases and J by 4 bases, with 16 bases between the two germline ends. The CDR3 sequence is CASSLAQGSGVTEAFF. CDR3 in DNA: TGCGCCAGCAGCTTGGCCCAGGGTAGTGGTGTCACTGAAGCTTTCTTT.

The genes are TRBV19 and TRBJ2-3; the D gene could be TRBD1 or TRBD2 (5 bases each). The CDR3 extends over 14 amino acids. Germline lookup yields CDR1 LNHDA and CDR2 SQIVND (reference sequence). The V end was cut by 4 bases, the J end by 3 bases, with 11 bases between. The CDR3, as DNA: TGTGCCAGTAGTAAGAGGGGAAGTACAGATACGCAGTATTTT. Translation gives CASSKRGSTDTQYF. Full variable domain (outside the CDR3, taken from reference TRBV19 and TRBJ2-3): DGGITQSPKYLFRKEGQNVTLSCEQNLNHDAMYWYRQDPGQGLRLIYYSQIVNDFQKGDIAEGYSVSREKKESFPLTVTSAQKNPTAFYLCASSKRGSTDTQYFGPGTRLTVL.

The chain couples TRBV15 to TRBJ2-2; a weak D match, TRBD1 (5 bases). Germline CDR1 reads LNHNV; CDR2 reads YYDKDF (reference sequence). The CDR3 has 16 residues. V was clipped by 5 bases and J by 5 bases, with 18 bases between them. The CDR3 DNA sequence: TGTGCCACCAGCGTCGACTCCCCAGACAGTACCGGGGAGCTGTTTTTT. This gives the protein CATSVDSPDSTGELFF.

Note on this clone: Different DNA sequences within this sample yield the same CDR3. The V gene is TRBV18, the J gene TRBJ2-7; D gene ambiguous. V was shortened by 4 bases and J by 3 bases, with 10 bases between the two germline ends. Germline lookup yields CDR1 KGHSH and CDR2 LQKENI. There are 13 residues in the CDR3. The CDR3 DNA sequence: TGTGCCAGCTCACGCTCGTCAGTCTACGAGCAGTACTTC. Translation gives CASSRSSVYEQYF.

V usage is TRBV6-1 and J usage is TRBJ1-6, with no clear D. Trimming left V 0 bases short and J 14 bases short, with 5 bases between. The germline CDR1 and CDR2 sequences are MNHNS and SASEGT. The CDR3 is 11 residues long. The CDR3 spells CASSEADSLHF. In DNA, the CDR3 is TGTGCCAGCAGTGAAGCGGATTCCCTCCACTTT.

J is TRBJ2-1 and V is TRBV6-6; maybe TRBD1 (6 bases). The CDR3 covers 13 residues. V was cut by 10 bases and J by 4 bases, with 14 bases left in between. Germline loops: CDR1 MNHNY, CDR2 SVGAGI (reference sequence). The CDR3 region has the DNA TGTGCCACCCAAGACAGGACTTACAATGAGCAGTTCTTC. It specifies CATQDRTYNEQFF.

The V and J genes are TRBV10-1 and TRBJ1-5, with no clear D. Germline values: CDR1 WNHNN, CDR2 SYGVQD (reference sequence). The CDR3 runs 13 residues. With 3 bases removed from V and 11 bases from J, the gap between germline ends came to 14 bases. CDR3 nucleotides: TGCGCCAGCAGTGACGGTACCCGGGAAGCCCAGCATTTT. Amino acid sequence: CASSDGTREAQHF.

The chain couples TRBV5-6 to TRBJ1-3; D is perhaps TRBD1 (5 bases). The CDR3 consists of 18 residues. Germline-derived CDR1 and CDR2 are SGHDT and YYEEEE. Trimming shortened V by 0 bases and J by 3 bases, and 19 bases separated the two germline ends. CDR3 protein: CASSLGLGRAAVGNTIYF. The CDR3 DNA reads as TGTGCCAGCAGCTTGGGGCTGGGCAGGGCCGCCGTTGGAAACACCATATATTTT.

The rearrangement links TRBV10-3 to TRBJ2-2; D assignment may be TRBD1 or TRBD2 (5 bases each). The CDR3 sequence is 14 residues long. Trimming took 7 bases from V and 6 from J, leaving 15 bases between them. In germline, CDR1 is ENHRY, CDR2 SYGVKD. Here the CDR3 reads CAIKEGPDAGELFF. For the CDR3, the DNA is TGTGCCATCAAAGAGGGGCCTGACGCCGGGGAGCTGTTTTTT.

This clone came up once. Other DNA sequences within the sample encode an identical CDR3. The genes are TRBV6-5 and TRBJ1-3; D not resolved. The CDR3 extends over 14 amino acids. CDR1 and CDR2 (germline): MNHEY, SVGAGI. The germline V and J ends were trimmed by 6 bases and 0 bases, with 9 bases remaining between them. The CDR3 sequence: CASRGRFSGNTIYF. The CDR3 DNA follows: TGTGCCAGCAGAGGACGGTTCTCTGGAAACACCATATATTTT.